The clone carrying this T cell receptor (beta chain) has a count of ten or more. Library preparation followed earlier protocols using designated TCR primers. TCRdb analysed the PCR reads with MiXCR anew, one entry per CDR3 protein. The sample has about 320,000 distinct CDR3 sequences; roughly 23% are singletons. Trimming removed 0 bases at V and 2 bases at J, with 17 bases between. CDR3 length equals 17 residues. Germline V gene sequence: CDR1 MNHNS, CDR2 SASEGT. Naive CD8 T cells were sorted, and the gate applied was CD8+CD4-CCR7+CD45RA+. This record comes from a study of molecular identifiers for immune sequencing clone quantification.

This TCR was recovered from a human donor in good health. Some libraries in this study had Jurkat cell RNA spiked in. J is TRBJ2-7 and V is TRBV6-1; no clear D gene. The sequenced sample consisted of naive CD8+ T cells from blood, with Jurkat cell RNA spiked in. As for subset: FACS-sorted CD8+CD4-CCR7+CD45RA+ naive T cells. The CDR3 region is CASSEAVGETVTYEQYF. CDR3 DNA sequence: TGTGCCAGCAGTGAAGCAGTCGGTGAGACTGTAACCTACGAGCAGTACTTC.